This entry lists 26 T cell receptor beta chains sequenced from one sample in a study of OX40 agonist ivuxolimab in advanced cancers. Repertoires were generated with immunoSEQ multiplex PCR, while TCRdb's copy carries only in-frame clones and drops some. This table holds under 100,000 clones, more than 70% found once. Material: CD4+ or CD8+ T cells sorted from blood, obtained in a trial of the OX40 agonist ivuxolimab. These receptors originate from an adult with an advanced solid tumor such as melanoma, head and neck, liver or kidney cancer.

This CDR3 is CASSDSEAFF. CDR3 coding DNA: TGTGCCAGCAGCGATTCTGAAGCTTTCTTT. J is TRBJ1-1 and V is TRBV2; D remains unclear. The V end lost 6 bases, the J end lost 6 bases, and 5 bases lay between the germline ends. Germline lookup yields CDR1 SNHLY and CDR2 FYNNEI. The CDR3 loop spans 10 amino acids.

The CDR3 sequence: CATSRSWRAGANVLTF. The CDR3 nucleotides read TGTGCCACCAGCAGATCTTGGAGGGCTGGGGCCAACGTCCTGACTTTC. The genes are TRBV15 and TRBJ2-6, with a weak D call TRBD2 (6 bases). Trimming shortened V by 2 bases and J by 2 bases, and 10 bases separated the two germline ends. The CDR3 runs 16 residues. The germline gives CDR1 LNHNV, CDR2 YYDKDF (reference sequence).

The V gene is TRBV11-2, the J gene TRBJ2-7; 10 nucleotides agree with TRBD2. The CDR3 has 14 residues. Germline assignment: CDR1 SGHAT and CDR2 FQNNGV. V gave up 5 bases and J gave up 5 bases; unmatched junction bases: 6. This CDR3 reads CASSRTSGNHEQYF. The CDR3 nucleotides read TGTGCCAGCAGCAGAACTAGCGGGAACCACGAGCAGTACTTC.

The V and J genes are TRBV27 and TRBJ2-5; 10 nucleotides agree with TRBD1. The CDR3 consists of 15 residues. Germline CDR1 is MNHEY and CDR2 is SMNVEV (reference sequence). V dropped 2 bases and J dropped 5; count of bases not matched to a gene: 5. The CDR3 here is CASSLGTGVRETQYF. The CDR3 region has the DNA TGTGCCAGCAGTTTAGGGACAGGGGTTCGGGAGACCCAGTACTTC.

The rearrangement uses TRBV30 and TRBJ2-2; 12 nucleotides match TRBD2. The CDR3 sequence is 16 residues long. The germline gives CDR1 GTSNPN, CDR2 SVGIG (reference sequence). The trim removed 5 bases at V and 6 bases at J, leaving 10 bases unmatched. The CDR3 DNA sequence: TGTGCCTGGGGCATCCTAGCGGGGGGGCGCGCCGGGGAGCTGTTTTTT. Translated, it gives CAWGILAGGRAGELFF.

The chain has TRBV10-2 and TRBJ2-7, with 7 positions matching TRBD1. J gave up 4 bases and V 3 bases, and 15 bases lay outside the gene matches. The CDR3 extends over 17 amino acids. Looked up from germline, CDR1 is WSHSY and CDR2 is SAAADI. CDR3 amino acids: CASSDLTGAHRRYEQYF. For the CDR3, the DNA is TGCGCCAGCAGTGACCTAACAGGGGCCCACCGACGATACGAGCAGTACTTC.

V gene TRBV7-7 combines with J gene TRBJ2-5; 7 positions agree with TRBD1. There are 16 residues in the CDR3. Germline V gene sequence: CDR1 SSHAT, CDR2 FNYEAQ (reference sequence). Trimming at V came to 1 base and at J to 5 bases, leaving 10 bases not matched to a gene. CDR3: CASSLGLGTEAETQYF. In nucleotides, the CDR3 is TGTGCCAGCAGCTTAGGTTTGGGGACAGAAGCGGAGACCCAGTACTTC.

V usage is TRBV5-1 and J usage is TRBJ2-5, with 10 bases matching TRBD1. Trimming at V came to 3 bases and at J to 5 bases, leaving 4 bases not matched to a gene. This CDR3 is built from 14 residues. Germline-derived CDR1 and CDR2 are SGHRS and YFSETQ. CDR3 sequence: CASSSGTGDETQYF. CDR3 nucleotides: TGCGCCAGCAGCTCCGGGACAGGGGATGAGACCCAGTACTTC.

The gene calls are TRBV6-1 and TRBJ1-5; D not certain. The CDR3 loop spans 14 amino acids. V gave up 10 bases and J gave up 0 bases, with 13 bases separating them. Germline CDR1 is MNHNS and CDR2 is SASEGT. The CDR3 DNA is TGTGCCACTTCATTGACGCCTAGCAATCAGCCCCAGCATTTT. The encoded protein is CATSLTPSNQPQHF.

The rearrangement links TRBV10-3 to TRBJ2-1, with D tentatively TRBD2 (5 bases). There are 16 residues in the CDR3. V was clipped by 5 bases and J by 6 bases, with 20 bases between them. Germline CDR1 and CDR2: ENHRY and SYGVKD. The chain's CDR3 is CAISPGEGGFPNEQFF. The CDR3 DNA sequence: TGTGCCATCAGTCCTGGAGAGGGCGGGTTTCCCAATGAGCAGTTCTTC.

This chain's CDR3 is CASSDPRGVGNEQFF. CDR3 in DNA: TGTGCCAGCAGCGACCCGCGGGGAGTGGGGAATGAGCAGTTCTTC. The chain couples TRBV7-6 to TRBJ2-1, with D tentatively TRBD2 (6 bases). The CDR3 is 15 amino acids. In germline, CDR1 is SGHVS, CDR2 FNYEAQ. Trimming took 5 bases from V and 7 from J, leaving 18 bases between them.

Here the CDR3 DNA reads TGTGCCAGCAGTGAAGTTGGAGGGAGGGGTGAGCAGTACTTC. Protein sequence: CASSEVGGRGEQYF. This chain links TRBV6-1 with TRBJ2-7; 7 bases agree with TRBD2. Germline CDR1 is MNHNS and CDR2 is SASEGT. The length of the CDR3 is 14 residues. V lost 1 base and J lost 7; bases outside the gene matches: 7.

The CDR3 region is CASSVQREGLPDTQYF. The CDR3 DNA follows: TGTGCCAGCAGCGTCCAGCGGGAGGGCCTTCCGGATACGCAGTATTTT. The chain joins TRBV9 to TRBJ2-3, with TRBD2 matching 10 bases. The J segment lost 6 bases and the V segment lost 2 bases, leaving 9 bases of the junction unmatched. Germline-derived CDR1 and CDR2 are SGDLS and YYNGEE. The CDR3 totals 16 residues.

The genes are TRBV19 and TRBJ1-2; 7 bases are shared with TRBD1. Germline values: CDR1 LNHDA, CDR2 SQIVND (reference sequence). The V segment lost 9 bases and the J segment 5 bases; nucleotides outside the gene matches: 3. This CDR3 contains 11 residues. The CDR3 protein is CASRGFYGYTF. The CDR3 region has the DNA TGTGCCAGCAGGGGGTTTTATGGCTACACCTTC.

This chain links TRBV6-4 with TRBJ2-3; D gene uncertain. The CDR3 has 16 residues. In germline, CDR1 is MRHNA, CDR2 SNTAGT. V shed 0 bases and J shed 4 bases, with 14 bases lying between them. In nucleotides, the CDR3 is TGTGCCAGCAGTGACTCGGATCGGTCCACATCAGATACGCAGTATTTT. Translating it yields CASSDSDRSTSDTQYF.

The chain is built from TRBV19 and TRBJ2-7, with TRBD1 identical over 10 bases. The CDR3 loop spans 15 amino acids. With 4 bases clipped from V and 7 bases from J, the junction kept 10 bases outside the gene matches. Germline-derived CDR1 and CDR2 are LNHDA and SQIVND (reference sequence). CDR3 amino acids: CASSTQTTGGGEQYF. The CDR3 region has the DNA TGTGCCAGTAGTACCCAAACGACAGGGGGCGGAGAGCAGTACTTC.

The V call is TRBV27, the J call TRBJ1-1; the D gene is possibly TRBD1 (5 bases). This CDR3 spans 13 amino acids. Between the trimmed V and J ends, which lost 8 bases and 4 bases, there was a span of 14 bases. CDR1 is MNHEY and CDR2 is SMNVEV in the germline V gene (reference sequence). The CDR3 DNA follows: TGTGCCAGCGCTCGGAAGGGGTTCACTGAAGCTTTCTTT. Protein sequence: CASARKGFTEAFF.

The genes are TRBV6-6 and TRBJ2-7, with TRBD1 matching over 7 bases. This CDR3 contains 16 residues. Per the germline V gene, CDR1 is MNHNY and CDR2 is SVGAGI (reference sequence). Trimming took 0 bases from V and 0 from J; bases not matched to a gene: 5. CDR3 sequence reads: CASSYSTRQGSYEQYF. The CDR3 region has the DNA TGTGCCAGCAGTTACTCCACCAGACAGGGCTCCTACGAGCAGTACTTC.

V and J are TRBV19 and TRBJ1-5; perhaps TRBD1 as D (6 bases). Trimming pared 9 bases from V and 4 bases from J, leaving 10 bases between. The CDR3 runs 12 residues. Germline lookup yields CDR1 LNHDA and CDR2 SQIVND (reference sequence). The CDR3 sequence is CARYRANQPQHF. The CDR3 DNA is TGTGCCAGGTACAGGGCTAATCAGCCCCAGCATTTT. Complete variable domain (other parts from reference TRBV19 and TRBJ1-5): DGGITQSPKYLFRKEGQNVTLSCEQNLNHDAMYWYRQDPGQGLRLIYYSQIVNDFQKGDIAEGYSVSREKKESFPLTVTSAQKNPTAFYLCARYRANQPQHFGDGTRLSIL.

This sequence joins TRBV5-6 and TRBJ2-1, with a tentative D call TRBD2 (6 bases). CDR3 length: 11 amino acids. The germline V gene has CDR1 SGHDT and CDR2 YYEEEE. V was cut by 0 bases and J by 15 bases, with 10 bases left in between. DNA of the CDR3: TGTGCCAGCAGCTTGGGACGGGAGTGGTTCTTC. Translated, it gives CASSLGREWFF.

The gene calls are TRBV5-3 and TRBJ1-6, with TRBD1 as a possible D gene (5 bases). TRBV5-3 is labeled an ORF, and its function is uncertain. The CDR3 loop spans 15 amino acids. The ends were cut back, 6 bases at V and 6 bases at J, with 16 bases in the middle. CDR3 DNA: TGTGCCAGAACCGCCAAACGGGACGGTAATTCACCCCTCCACTTT. Protein: CARTAKRDGNSPLHF.

The chain employs TRBV5-1 and TRBJ1-1; 8 bases agree with TRBD1. Germline V gene lookup returns CDR1 SGHRS and CDR2 YFSETQ. This CDR3 contains 15 residues. Trimming cost V 4 bases and J 3 bases; bases outside gene matches: 8. The CDR3 loop reads CASSTYRGVDTEAFF. CDR3 DNA: TGCGCCAGCAGCACTTACAGGGGGGTGGACACTGAAGCTTTCTTT.

J is TRBJ2-2 and V is TRBV5-4; 10 bases match TRBD2. The CDR3 spans 17 residues. Trimming took 0 bases from V and 5 from J; bases not matched to a gene: 7. From germline, CDR1 is SGHNT and CDR2 YYREEE (reference sequence). This CDR3 reads CASSLGPSGRRTGELFF. The CDR3 DNA reads TGTGCCAGCAGCTTGGGTCCTAGCGGGAGACGTACCGGGGAGCTGTTTTTT.

The rearrangement uses TRBV19 and TRBJ1-1; 8 nucleotides line up with TRBD1. The junction had 8 bases not matched to a gene; V was cut back by 7 bases and J by 4 bases. The CDR3 runs to 14 residues. Germline V CDR1 and CDR2: LNHDA, SQIVND (reference sequence). The CDR3 region is CASNPTGVGTEAFF. The CDR3 DNA reads TGTGCCAGTAACCCGACAGGGGTGGGCACTGAAGCTTTCTTT. The full variable domain, completed using reference TRBV19 and TRBJ1-1, is DGGITQSPKYLFRKEGQNVTLSCEQNLNHDAMYWYRQDPGQGLRLIYYSQIVNDFQKGDIAEGYSVSREKKESFPLTVTSAQKNPTAFYLCASNPTGVGTEAFFGQGTRLTVV.

This chain links TRBV2 with TRBJ2-5; 9 bases are a match to TRBD2. This CDR3 has 16 residues. Germline loops: CDR1 SNHLY, CDR2 FYNNEI. V was clipped by 5 bases and J by 1 base; unmatched bases: 8. CDR3 amino acids: CASSPYLAGTQETQYF. CDR3 DNA: TGTGCCAGCAGTCCTTACCTAGCGGGGACCCAAGAGACCCAGTACTTC. Complete variable domain (other parts from reference TRBV2 and TRBJ2-5): EPEVTQTPSHQVTQMGQEVILRCVPISNHLYFYWYRQILGQKVEFLVSFYNNEISEKSEIFDDQFSVERPDGSNFTLKIRSTKLEDSAMYFCASSPYLAGTQETQYFGPGTRLLVL.

The rearrangement links TRBV19 to TRBJ1-5, with 7 bases that match TRBD1. CDR1 and CDR2 (germline): LNHDA, SQIVND (reference sequence). The J segment lost 1 base and the V segment lost 1 base, leaving 1 base of the junction unmatched. The CDR3 extends over 15 amino acids. For the CDR3, the DNA is TGTGCCAGTAGTATAGTACAGGGGAGCAATCAGCCCCAGCATTTT. Protein: CASSIVQGSNQPQHF. The variable domain in full, completed from reference TRBV19 and TRBJ1-5, reads DGGITQSPKYLFRKEGQNVTLSCEQNLNHDAMYWYRQDPGQGLRLIYYSQIVNDFQKGDIAEGYSVSREKKESFPLTVTSAQKNPTAFYLCASSIVQGSNQPQHFGDGTRLSIL.